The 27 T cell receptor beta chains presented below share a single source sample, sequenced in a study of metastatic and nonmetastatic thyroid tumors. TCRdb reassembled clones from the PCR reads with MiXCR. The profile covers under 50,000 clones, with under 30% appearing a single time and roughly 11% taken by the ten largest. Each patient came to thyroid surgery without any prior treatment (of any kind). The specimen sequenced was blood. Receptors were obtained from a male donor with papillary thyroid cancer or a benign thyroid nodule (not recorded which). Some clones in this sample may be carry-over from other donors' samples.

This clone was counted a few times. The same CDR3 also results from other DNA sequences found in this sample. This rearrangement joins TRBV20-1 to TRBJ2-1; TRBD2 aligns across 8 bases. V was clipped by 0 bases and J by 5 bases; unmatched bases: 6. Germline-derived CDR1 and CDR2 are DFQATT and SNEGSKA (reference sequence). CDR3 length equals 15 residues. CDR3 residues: CSARDASGSHNEQFF. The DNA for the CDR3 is TGCAGTGCTAGAGATGCGAGCGGGAGTCACAATGAGCAGTTCTTC.

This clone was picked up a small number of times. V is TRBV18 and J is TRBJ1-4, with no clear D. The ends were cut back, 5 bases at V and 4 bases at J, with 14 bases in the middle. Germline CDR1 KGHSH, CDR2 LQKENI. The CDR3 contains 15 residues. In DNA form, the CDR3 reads TGTGCCAGCTCAAAGACCCACCCAGATAATGAAAAACTGTTTTTT. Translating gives CASSKTHPDNEKLFF.

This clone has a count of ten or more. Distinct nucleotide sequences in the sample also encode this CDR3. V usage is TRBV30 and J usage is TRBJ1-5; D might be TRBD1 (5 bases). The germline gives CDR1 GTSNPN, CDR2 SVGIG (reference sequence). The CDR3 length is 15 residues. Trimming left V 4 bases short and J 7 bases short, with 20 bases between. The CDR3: CAWTTGGGNRQPQHF. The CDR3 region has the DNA TGTGCCTGGACCACGGGGGGGGGAAACAGACAGCCCCAGCATTTT.

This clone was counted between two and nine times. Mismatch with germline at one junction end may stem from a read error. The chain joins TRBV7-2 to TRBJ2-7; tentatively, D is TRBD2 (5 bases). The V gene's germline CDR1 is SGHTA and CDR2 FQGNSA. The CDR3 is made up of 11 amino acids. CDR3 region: CASSFSGKAHF. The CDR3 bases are TGTGCCAGCAGCTTCTCGGGGAAAGCCCACTTC.

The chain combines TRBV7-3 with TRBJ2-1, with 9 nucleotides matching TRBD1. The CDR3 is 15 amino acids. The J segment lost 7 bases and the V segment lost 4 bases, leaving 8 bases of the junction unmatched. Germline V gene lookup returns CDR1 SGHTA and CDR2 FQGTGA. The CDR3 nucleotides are TGTGCCAGCAGCTCCCGACAGGGGGTTGAAAATGAGCAGTTCTTC. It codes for CASSSRQGVENEQFF. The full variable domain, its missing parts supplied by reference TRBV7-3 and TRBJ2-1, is GAGVSQTPSNKVTEKGKYVELRCDPISGHTALYWYRQSLGQGPEFLIYFQGTGAADDSGLPNDRFFAVRPEGSVSTLKIQRTERGDSAVYLCASSSRQGVENEQFFGPGTRLTVL.

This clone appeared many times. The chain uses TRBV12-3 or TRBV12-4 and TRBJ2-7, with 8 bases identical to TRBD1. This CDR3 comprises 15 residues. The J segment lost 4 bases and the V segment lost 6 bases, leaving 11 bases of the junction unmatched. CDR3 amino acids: CASSLGTGPIYEQYF. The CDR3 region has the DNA TGTGCCAGCAGCCTGGGGACAGGCCCTATATACGAGCAGTACTTC.

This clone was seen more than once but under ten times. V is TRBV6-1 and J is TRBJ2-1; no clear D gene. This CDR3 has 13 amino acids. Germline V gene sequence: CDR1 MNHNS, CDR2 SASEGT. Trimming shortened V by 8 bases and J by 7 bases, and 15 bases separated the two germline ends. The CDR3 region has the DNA TGTGCCAGCTCGAGGTCTAGAGTAAATGAGCAGTTCTTC. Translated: CASSRSRVNEQFF.

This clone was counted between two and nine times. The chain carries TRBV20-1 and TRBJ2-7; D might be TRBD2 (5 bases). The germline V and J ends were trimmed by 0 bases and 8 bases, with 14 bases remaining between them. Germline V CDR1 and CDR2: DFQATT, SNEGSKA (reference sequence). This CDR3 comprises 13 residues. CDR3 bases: TGCAGTGCTAGAGAGCAGGAGCGGAGAAAGCAGTACTTC. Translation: CSAREQERRKQYF.

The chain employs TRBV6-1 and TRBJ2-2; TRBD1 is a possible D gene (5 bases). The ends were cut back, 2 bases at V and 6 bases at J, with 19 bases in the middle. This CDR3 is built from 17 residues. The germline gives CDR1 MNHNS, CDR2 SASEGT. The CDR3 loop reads CASSERRPGFVSGELFF. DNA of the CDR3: TGTGCCAGCAGTGAACGTCGGCCAGGGTTCGTCTCCGGGGAGCTGTTTTTT.

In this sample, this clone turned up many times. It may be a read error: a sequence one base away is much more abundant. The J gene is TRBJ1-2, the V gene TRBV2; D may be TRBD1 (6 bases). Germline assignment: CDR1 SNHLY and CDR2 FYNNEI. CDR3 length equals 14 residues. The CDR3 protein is CASSRTATNYGYAF. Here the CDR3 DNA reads TGTGCCAGCAGTCGGACAGCCACTAACTATGGCTACGCCTTC.

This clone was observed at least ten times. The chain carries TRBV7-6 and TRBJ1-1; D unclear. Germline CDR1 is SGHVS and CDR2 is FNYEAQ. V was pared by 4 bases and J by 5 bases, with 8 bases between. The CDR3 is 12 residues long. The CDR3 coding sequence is TGTGCCAGCAGCTCAGGAAGTACTGAAGCTTTCTTT. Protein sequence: CASSSGSTEAFF.

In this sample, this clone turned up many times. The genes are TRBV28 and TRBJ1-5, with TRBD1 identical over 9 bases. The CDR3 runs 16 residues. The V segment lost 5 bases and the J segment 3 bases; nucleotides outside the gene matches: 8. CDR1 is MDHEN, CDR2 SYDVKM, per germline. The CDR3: CASSNPGTGYNQPQHF. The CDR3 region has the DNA TGTGCCAGCAGTAACCCCGGGACAGGGTACAATCAGCCCCAGCATTTT.

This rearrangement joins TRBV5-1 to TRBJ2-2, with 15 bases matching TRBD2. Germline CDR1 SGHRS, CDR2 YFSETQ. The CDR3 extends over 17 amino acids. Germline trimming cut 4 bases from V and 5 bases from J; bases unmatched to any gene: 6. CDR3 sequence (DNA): TGCGCCAGCAGCGCCTTGGGACTAGCGGGAGGAACCGGGGAGCTGTTTTTT. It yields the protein CASSALGLAGGTGELFF.

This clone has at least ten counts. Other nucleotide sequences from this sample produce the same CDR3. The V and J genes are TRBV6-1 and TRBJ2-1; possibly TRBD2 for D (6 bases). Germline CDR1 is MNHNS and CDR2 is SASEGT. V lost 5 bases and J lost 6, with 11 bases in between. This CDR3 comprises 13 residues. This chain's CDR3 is CASSTRLVNEQFF. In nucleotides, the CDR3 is TGTGCCAGCAGTACACGACTAGTCAATGAGCAGTTCTTC.

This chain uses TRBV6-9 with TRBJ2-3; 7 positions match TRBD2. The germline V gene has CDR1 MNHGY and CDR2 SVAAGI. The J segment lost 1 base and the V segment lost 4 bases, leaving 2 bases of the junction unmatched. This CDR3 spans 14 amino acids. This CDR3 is CASSLAGGTDTQYF. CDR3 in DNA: TGTGCCAGCAGTTTGGCGGGAGGCACAGATACGCAGTATTTT.

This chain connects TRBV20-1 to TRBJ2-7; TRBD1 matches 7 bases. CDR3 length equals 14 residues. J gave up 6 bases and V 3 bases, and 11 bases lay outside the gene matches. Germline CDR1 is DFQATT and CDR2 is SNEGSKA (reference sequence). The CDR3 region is CSASSSGGRGEQYF. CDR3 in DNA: TGCAGTGCTAGTTCCTCAGGGGGTCGGGGCGAGCAGTACTTC.

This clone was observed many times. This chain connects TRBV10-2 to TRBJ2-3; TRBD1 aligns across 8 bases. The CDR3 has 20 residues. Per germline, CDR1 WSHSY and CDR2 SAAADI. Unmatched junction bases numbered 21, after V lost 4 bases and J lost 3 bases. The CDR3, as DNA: TGCGCCAGCAGTGGTCGTGGACAGGGTACGCTCACACGCCGGACAGATACGCAGTATTTT. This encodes CASSGRGQGTLTRRTDTQYF.

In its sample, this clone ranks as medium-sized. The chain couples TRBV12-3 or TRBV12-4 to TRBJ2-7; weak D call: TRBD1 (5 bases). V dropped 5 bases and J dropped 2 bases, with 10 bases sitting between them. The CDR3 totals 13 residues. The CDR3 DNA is TGTGCCAGCAGTCCTCTGGGGCCCTACGAGCAGTACTTC. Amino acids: CASSPLGPYEQYF.

The CDR3 DNA sequence: TGTGCCAGCAGCTTGCAGAGAGGGGACGGTACAGATACGCAGTATTTT. Translated, it gives CASSLQRGDGTDTQYF. The rearrangement links TRBV11-2 to TRBJ2-3; D may correspond to TRBD1 or TRBD2 (5 bases each). Trimming took 3 bases from V and 3 from J, leaving 16 bases between them. The CDR3 runs to 16 residues. Germline V gene lookup returns CDR1 SGHAT and CDR2 FQNNGV.

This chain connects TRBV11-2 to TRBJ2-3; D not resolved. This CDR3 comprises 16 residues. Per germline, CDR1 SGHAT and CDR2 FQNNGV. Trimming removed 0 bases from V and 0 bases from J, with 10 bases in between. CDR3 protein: CASSLDQVKSTDTQYF. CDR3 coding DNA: TGTGCCAGCAGCTTAGATCAGGTGAAAAGCACAGATACGCAGTATTTT.

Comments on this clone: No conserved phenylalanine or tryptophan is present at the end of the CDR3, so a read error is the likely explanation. The CDR3 loop is CASSQEGLADSYEQYL. The CDR3, as DNA: TGTGCCAGCAGCCAAGAGGGACTAGCGGACTCCTACGAGCAGTACCTC. The genes are TRBV4-2 and TRBJ2-7; 11 positions match TRBD2. This CDR3 has 16 amino acids. Unmatched junction bases numbered 1, after V lost 0 bases and J lost 0 bases. Germline lookup yields CDR1 LGHNA and CDR2 YNFKEQ.

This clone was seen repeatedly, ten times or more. Here the CDR3 DNA reads TGTGCCAGCAGCTATCGGCCCTGGGTGAAAAATGGCTACACCTTC. It is translated as CASSYRPWVKNGYTF. This chain uses TRBV7-2 with TRBJ1-2; unclear D gene. Trimming removed 4 bases from V and 6 bases from J, with 18 bases in between. The CDR3 has 15 amino acids. The germline CDR1 and CDR2 sequences are SGHTA and FQGNSA. Complete variable domain (other parts from reference TRBV7-2 and TRBJ1-2): GAGVSQSPSNKVTEKGKDVELRCDPISGHTALYWYRQSLGQGLEFLIYFQGNSAPDKSGLPSDRFSAERTGGSVSTLTIQRTQQEDSAVYLCASSYRPWVKNGYTFGSGTRLTVV.

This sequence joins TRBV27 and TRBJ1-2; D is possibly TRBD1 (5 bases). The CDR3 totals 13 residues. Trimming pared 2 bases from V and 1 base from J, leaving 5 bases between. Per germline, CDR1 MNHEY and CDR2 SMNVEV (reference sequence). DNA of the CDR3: TGTGCCAGCAGTTTACAGGGTAACTATGGCTACACCTTC. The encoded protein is CASSLQGNYGYTF.

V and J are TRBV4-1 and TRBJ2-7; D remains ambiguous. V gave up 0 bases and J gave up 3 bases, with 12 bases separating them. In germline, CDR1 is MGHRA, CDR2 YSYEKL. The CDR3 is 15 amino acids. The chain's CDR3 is CASSQDRRLFYEQYF. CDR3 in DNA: TGCGCCAGCAGCCAAGATAGGAGACTGTTCTACGAGCAGTACTTC.

The CDR3, as DNA: TGTGCCAGTAGTATAGCCGGGAGTGGCTACAATGAGCAGTTCTTC. This sequence encodes CASSIAGSGYNEQFF. The chain uses TRBV19 and TRBJ2-1; tentatively, D is TRBD2 (6 bases). From germline, CDR1 is LNHDA and CDR2 SQIVND (reference sequence). V was clipped by 1 base and J by 3 bases, with 10 bases between them. The CDR3 extends over 15 amino acids.

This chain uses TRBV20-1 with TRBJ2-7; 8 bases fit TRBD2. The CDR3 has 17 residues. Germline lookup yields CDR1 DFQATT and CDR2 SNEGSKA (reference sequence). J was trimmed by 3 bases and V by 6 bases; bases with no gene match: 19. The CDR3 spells CSASGGSNYGNYYEQYF. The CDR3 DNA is TGCAGTGCCTCGGGGGGGTCAAACTACGGGAACTACTACGAGCAGTACTTC.

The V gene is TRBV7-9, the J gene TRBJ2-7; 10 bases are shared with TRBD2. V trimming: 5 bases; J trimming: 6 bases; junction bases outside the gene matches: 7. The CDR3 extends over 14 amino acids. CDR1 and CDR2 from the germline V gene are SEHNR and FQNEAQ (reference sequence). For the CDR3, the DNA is TGTGCCAGCAGCACCACTAGCGGGGTCGGCGAGCAGTACTTC. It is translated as CASSTTSGVGEQYF. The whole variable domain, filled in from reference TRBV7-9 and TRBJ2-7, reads DTGVSQNPRHKITKRGQNVTFRCDPISEHNRLYWYRQTLGQGPEFLTYFQNEAQLEKSRLLSDRFSAERPKGSFSTLEIQRTEQGDSAMYLCASSTTSGVGEQYFGPGTRLTVT.